The 9 T cell receptor delta chains presented below share a single source sample, sequenced in a study of γδ T cells in repeated Plasmodium falciparum infection. TCRdb repeated clone calling on the multiplex PCR reads with CATT. This sample has around 52,000 delta-chain clones, with approximately 1.7% found just once. Vgamma9/Vdelta2+ and Vdelta2-negative gammadelta T cells were flow-sorted from PBMC for bulk sequencing. Sequencing was done on a sample of gamma-delta T cells from blood. These receptors were collected from a pool of human donors (malaria-infected and uninfected, not separated).

This clone has a count of ten or more. This sequence may be a read error, since a much larger clone differs from it by one base. Other nucleotide sequences from this sample produce the same CDR3. The gene calls are TRDV1 and TRDJ1; D ambiguous. The J gene is not listed in TCRdb, so it was assigned here from a DNA match to germline. The CDR3 covers 16 residues. Germline CDR1 TSWWSYY, CDR2 QGS. The germline V and J ends were trimmed by 0 bases and 3 bases, with 14 bases remaining between them. In DNA form, the CDR3 reads TGTGCTCTTGGGGAACTTGTGTTAGGGAGGGCCGATAAACTCATCTTT. As protein: CALGELVLGRADKLIF.

In regard to this clone: This is likely an artifact of a read error, given a far larger clone one base away. In the same sample, other DNA sequences code for this CDR3. The V call is TRDV1, the J call TRDJ1, with a weak D call TRDD2 (7 bases). In the absence of a J gene in TCRdb, the DNA was matched to germline to assign it here. CDR3 length: 24 amino acids. The germline V and J ends were trimmed by 0 bases and 0 bases, with 35 bases remaining between them. Germline V gene sequence: CDR1 TSWWSYY, CDR2 QGS. The CDR3 sequence is CALGELGFLLPRRFLGRNTDKLIF. For the CDR3, the DNA is TGTGCTCTTGGGGAACTCGGTTTCTTACTTCCTAGACGGTTCCTGGGGCGAAACACCGATAAACTCATCTTT.

Comment on this clone: It is likely a read error: a sequence one base away is far more abundant. This chain connects TRDV1 to TRDJ1, with 9 nucleotides matching TRDD2. The J gene was missing in TCRdb and was found by matching the end of the DNA to germline. The junction had 28 bases not matched to a gene; V was cut back by 0 bases and J by 5 bases. The CDR3 is 23 residues long. Germline values: CDR1 TSWWSYY, CDR2 QGS. The CDR3 spells CALGELTPPSYRWGPQVTDKLIF. The DNA for the CDR3 is TGTGCTCTTGGGGAACTGACTCCGCCTTCCTACCGGTGGGGACCCCAGGTGACGGATAAACTCATCTTT.

Details on this clone: This DNA's translation differs at residue 8 from TCRdb's protein, which comes from a much larger clone; a read error is likely, and the protein shown is translated from the DNA. V and J are TRDV1 and TRDJ1; TRDD3 agrees at 12 bases. V was pared by 0 bases and J by 0 bases, with 14 bases of the junction left unmatched. The CDR3 has 21 amino acids. Germline-derived CDR1 and CDR2 are TSWWSYY and QGS. The chain's CDR3 is CALGELPPYFTGGYYTDKLIF. The DNA for the CDR3 is TGTGCTCTTGGGGAACTCCCTCCCTACTTTACTGGGGGATACTACACCGATAAACTCATCTTT.

Only a few counts were recorded for this clone. The protein recorded in TCRdb matches a much larger clone and deviates from this DNA's translation at residue 6, suggesting a read error; the protein here is obtained by translating the DNA. The same CDR3 is also encoded by other DNA sequences in this sample. The chain joins TRDV1 to TRDJ1; D remains unclear. CDR3 length: 10 residues. Trimming shortened V by 5 bases and J by 5 bases, and 3 bases separated the two germline ends. Germline CDR1 reads TSWWSYY; CDR2 reads QGS. The CDR3 sequence is CALGKDKLIF. The CDR3 region has the DNA TGTGCTCTTGGGAAGGATAAACTCATCTTT.

Concerning this clone: The mismatch at residue 16 between this DNA's translation and the TCRdb protein of a much larger clone likely reflects a read error; the protein shown is translated from the DNA. The CDR3 reads CALGVPSYGIWGIRPVVKLIF. CDR3 nucleotide sequence: TGTGCTCTTGGGGTTCCTTCCTACGGGATATGGGGGATACGCCCAGTGGTTAAACTCATCTTT. V is TRDV1 and J is TRDJ1; 11 positions match TRDD3. V gave up 4 bases and J gave up 7 bases; unmatched junction bases: 26. The germline V gene has CDR1 TSWWSYY and CDR2 QGS. The CDR3 spans 21 residues.

This clone was counted only a few times. The protein given by TCRdb reflects a much larger clone and differs at residue 11 from this DNA's translation, likely from a read error; the protein shown is the DNA's translation. This rearrangement joins TRDV1 to TRDJ1, with D possibly being TRDD3 (5 bases). TCRdb supplies no J gene; here it was assigned by aligning the nucleotide sequence to germline. Germline CDR1 and CDR2: TSWWSYY and QGS. This CDR3 is built from 20 residues. Trimming stripped 5 bases from V and 1 base from J, with 29 bases between. DNA for the CDR3: TGTGCTCTTGGGTTCAGTTCGACTCCGAGGTTTGGGGTCGTCACCGATAAACTCATCTTT. It specifies CALGFSSTPRFGVVTDKLIF.

Many counts were recorded for this clone. A read error may produce the germline difference seen at one junction end. The rearrangement links TRDV3 to TRDJ1, with 7 bases identical to TRDD3. CDR3 size: 17 residues. Germline CDR1 reads TVYSNPD; CDR2 reads GDNSRS (reference sequence). CDR3 sequence reads: CAFGIPYWGGSTDKPIF. CDR3 DNA sequence: TGTGCCTTTGGGATCCCATACTGGGGAGGAAGCACCGATAAACCCATCTTT.

As regards this clone: A far more abundant clone sits one base away, making this likely a read error. The sample has other DNA sequences that encode this CDR3 too. V gene TRDV2 was called; the J gene was not; the table assigns TRDD3, which was not confirmed against the DNA. CDR1 and CDR2 (germline): GEAIGNYY, EKD. This CDR3 has 21 amino acids. The CDR3 bases are TGTGCCTGTGATACCGACAACTGGGGGATACGCGTCTTACCAATCACACCCCCTCGGATCTTT. It codes for CACDTDNWGIRVLPITPPRIF.